This T cell receptor beta chain was found in a study of regulatory T cells in long-lasting Graves disease. Time point defined: newly diagnosed GD, antithyroid drugs for less than 3 months. The TCR library was made from RNA extracted from PBMCs. Roughly 9.9-milliliter peripheral blood samples went into EDTA tubes. Construction of TCR beta libraries relied on iRepertoire HTBI primers and on Arm-PCR targeting CDR3 regions. TCRdb fed the multiplex PCR reads into MiXCR, producing one record per CDR3 protein. The table has about 530,000 distinct CDR3 sequences, 15% to 20% seen once; the top ten hold around 25%. CDR3 size: 12 residues. The V gene's germline CDR1 is MGHRA and CDR2 YSYEKL. V lost 8 bases and J 6 bases, leaving 10 bases between the germline ends. A further study also used this sample, focusing on T cells in Graves' hyperthyroidism and ophthalmopathy. This second study says: Clinicians diagnosed patients from clinical symptoms, serum thyroxine and TRAb, thyroid ultrasound and orbital computed tomography.

The chain uses TRBV4-1 and TRBJ2-2; D gene ambiguous. The receptor comes from a woman between 40 and 65 years old with Graves disease. The starting material was peripheral blood mononuclear cells (PBMCs), obtained at new diagnosis, from a patient treated with antithyroid drugs. This chain's CDR3 is CASGPGPGELFF. The CDR3 DNA is TGCGCCAGCGGTCCCGGTCCCGGGGAGCTGTTTTTT.